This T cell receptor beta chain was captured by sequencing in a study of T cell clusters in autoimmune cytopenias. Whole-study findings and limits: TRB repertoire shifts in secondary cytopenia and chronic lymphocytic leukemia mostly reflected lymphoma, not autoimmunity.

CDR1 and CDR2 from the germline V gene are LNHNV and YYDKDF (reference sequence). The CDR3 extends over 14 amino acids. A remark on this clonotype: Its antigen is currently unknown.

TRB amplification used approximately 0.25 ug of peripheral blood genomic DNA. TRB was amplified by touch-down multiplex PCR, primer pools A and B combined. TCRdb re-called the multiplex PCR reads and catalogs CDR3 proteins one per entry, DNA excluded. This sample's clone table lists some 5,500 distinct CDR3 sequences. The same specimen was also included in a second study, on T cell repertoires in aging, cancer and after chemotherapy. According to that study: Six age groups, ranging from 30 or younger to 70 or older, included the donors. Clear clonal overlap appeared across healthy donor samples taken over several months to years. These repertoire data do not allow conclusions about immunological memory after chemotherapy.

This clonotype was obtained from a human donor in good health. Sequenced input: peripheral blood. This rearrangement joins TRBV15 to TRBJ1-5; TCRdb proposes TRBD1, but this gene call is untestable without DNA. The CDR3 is CATSPDRNNQPQHF.